The 2 T cell receptor beta chains listed next were all sequenced from one sample in a study of blood T cells in healthy people across ages. Using a J-beta primer mix together with a sample-barcoded 5' primer, a second PCR was run for roughly 7 to 12 cycles. TCRdb recomputed calls from the 5' RACE reads with MiXCR, one row per CDR3 protein. The table lists 800,000 to 950,000 distinct CDR3 sequences, 30% to 45% of them singletons. The sequenced sample consisted of blood. The receptors were gathered from a young man in good health.

This clonotype was counted between two and nine times. The chain links TRBV28 to TRBJ1-1; D uncertain. Per germline, CDR1 MDHEN and CDR2 SYDVKM. The CDR3 consists of 15 residues. Trimming pared 4 bases from V and 7 bases from J, leaving 19 bases between. CDR3 coding DNA: TGTGCCAGCAGTTACGGATTTCGTGTAGGCGGTGAAGCTTTCTTT. This sequence encodes CASSYGFRVGGEAFF.

The CDR3 nucleotides read TGTGCCAGCAGCCCGCAATCCAGGGGAAGCAATCAGCCCCAGCATTTT. The encoded protein is CASSPQSRGSNQPQHF. The gene calls are TRBV7-8 and TRBJ1-5; a weak D match, TRBD1 (6 bases). With 5 bases removed from V and 1 base from J, the gap between germline ends came to 15 bases. CDR1 SGHVS and CDR2 FQNEAQ come from the germline V gene. CDR3 length equals 16 residues. Variable domain in full (rest from reference TRBV7-8 and TRBJ1-5): GAGVSQSPRYKVAKRGQDVALRCDPISGHVSLFWYQQALGQGPEFLTYFQNEAQLDKSGLPSDRFFAERPEGSVSTLKIQRTQQEDSAVYLCASSPQSRGSNQPQHFGDGTRLSIL.